What follows are 11 T cell receptor beta chains derived from one specimen sequenced in a study of T cell changes during pregnancy in multiple sclerosis. The assay was immunoSEQ multiplex PCR, and TCRdb's table has in-frame clones only and misses some. The sample has about 28,000 clones, 90% to 95% seen once; the top ten hold more than 5.5%. The specimen comprised CD8+ T cells from peripheral blood mononuclear cells, sampled before pregnancy. The receptor set was obtained from a female donor with multiple sclerosis, enrolled in a pregnancy study.

This clone appeared once. The V gene is TRBV11-3, the J gene TRBJ1-2, with D hard to call. The V and J ends lost 5 bases and 7 bases respectively, with 14 bases between them. This CDR3 has 13 amino acids. CDR1 and CDR2 from the germline V gene are SGHNT and YENEEA. CDR3 sequence: CASSPRDSSGYTF. As DNA, the CDR3 is TGTGCCAGCAGCCCCAGAGATAGCAGTGGCTACACCTTC.

The rearrangement links TRBV28 to TRBJ2-7, with a weak D call TRBD1 (5 bases). From germline, CDR1 is MDHEN and CDR2 SYDVKM. V was shortened by 6 bases and J by 3 bases, with 21 bases between the two germline ends. This CDR3 comprises 16 residues. CDR3 loop: CASRPWKGLVIYEQYF. For the CDR3, the DNA is TGTGCCAGCAGGCCCTGGAAGGGGCTTGTGATCTACGAGCAGTACTTC. Together with reference TRBV28 and TRBJ2-7, the CDR3 gives the full variable domain: DVKVTQSSRYLVKRTGEKVFLECVQDMDHENMFWYRQDPGLGLRLIYFSYDVKMKEKGDIPEGYSVSREKKERFSLILESASTNQTSMYLCASRPWKGLVIYEQYFGPGTRLTVT.

The gene calls are TRBV28 and TRBJ2-2, with D perhaps matching TRBD2 (5 bases). Between the trimmed V and J ends, which lost 6 bases and 3 bases, there was a span of 11 bases. The CDR3 has 14 amino acids. Germline V gene data show CDR1 as MDHEN and CDR2 as SYDVKM. The CDR3 sequence is CASRIPLDTGELFF. The CDR3 DNA sequence: TGTGCCAGCAGGATCCCACTAGACACCGGGGAGCTGTTTTTT.

This rearrangement joins TRBV9 to TRBJ2-2; 11 nucleotides align to TRBD2. This CDR3 spans 16 amino acids. The V segment lost 4 bases and the J segment 1 base; nucleotides outside the gene matches: 3. Germline CDR1 reads SGDLS; CDR2 reads YYNGEE. CDR3 protein: CASSSGTSGNTGELFF. CDR3 nucleotides: TGTGCCAGCAGCTCCGGGACTAGCGGGAACACCGGGGAGCTGTTTTTT.

V is TRBV6-5 and J is TRBJ1-2, with TRBD1 matching 8 bases. The CDR3 contains 13 residues. Per the germline V gene, CDR1 is MNHEY and CDR2 is SVGAGI. The V and J ends lost 3 bases and 8 bases, in that order; junction bases with no gene match: 5. The CDR3 region has the DNA TGTGCCAGCAGTTATGGACAGGGCGACGGCTACACCTTC. As protein: CASSYGQGDGYTF.

The CDR3, as DNA: TGTGCCTGTGCGGAGGGGAGCTCCTACGAGCAGTACTTC. Translating gives CACAEGSSYEQYF. V and J are TRBV7-9 and TRBJ2-7, with D perhaps matching TRBD2 (6 bases). With 11 bases removed from V and 0 bases from J, the gap between germline ends came to 14 bases. The CDR3 is made up of 13 amino acids. Per the germline V gene, CDR1 is SEHNR and CDR2 is FQNEAQ (reference sequence).

The chain has TRBV7-6 and TRBJ2-1; D gene unclear. The V end lost 2 bases, the J end lost 8 bases, and 13 bases lay between the germline ends. Germline assignment: CDR1 SGHVS and CDR2 FNYEAQ. The CDR3 is made up of 14 amino acids. The CDR3 protein is CASSLSPPEDEQFF. CDR3 DNA: TGTGCCAGCAGCTTAAGCCCACCCGAGGATGAGCAGTTCTTC.

The rearrangement links TRBV5-3 to TRBJ2-7, with unresolved D. TRBV5-3 is placed among ORFs of uncertain function. The CDR3 runs 13 residues. Trimming cost V 4 bases and J 3 bases, with 11 bases left between them. DNA for the CDR3: TGTGCCAGAAGCCAACCACTCGACTACGAGCAGTACTTC. It codes for CARSQPLDYEQYF.

In DNA form, the CDR3 reads TGTGCCAGCAGCCTCTACGAAGGAAACACCATATATTTT. Its translation: CASSLYEGNTIYF. The chain links TRBV5-8 to TRBJ1-3; D is unresolved. Trimming stripped 4 bases from V and 4 bases from J, with 9 bases between. The CDR3 has 13 residues. CDR1 and CDR2 from the germline V gene are SGHTS and YDEGEE.

This chain uses TRBV19 with TRBJ1-2; TRBD1 matches at 9 bases. V gave up 5 bases and J gave up 8 bases; unmatched junction bases: 9. Germline CDR1 LNHDA, CDR2 SQIVND (reference sequence). This CDR3 is 14 amino acids long. The CDR3 sequence: CASSRSQGAKGYTF. CDR3 in DNA: TGTGCCAGTAGTCGATCACAGGGGGCCAAAGGCTACACCTTC.

This chain connects TRBV4-1 to TRBJ2-1; 11 positions match TRBD2. This CDR3 is 16 amino acids long. J gave up 3 bases and V 2 bases, and 3 bases lay outside the gene matches. Germline-derived CDR1 and CDR2 are MGHRA and YSYEKL. The CDR3 loop is CASSQLAGGIYNEQFF. CDR3 sequence (DNA): TGCGCCAGCAGCCAACTAGCGGGAGGAATCTACAATGAGCAGTTCTTC.